The rows below give T cell receptor beta chains drawn from one sample of a study of blood T cell repertoires in COVID-19. TCRdb keeps only in-frame clones here, not all; method: immunoSEQ multiplex PCR. The sample has about 70,000 clones, 86% seen once. Specimen: peripheral blood. These receptors came from a human donor in a cohort sampled during active COVID-19. Both conserved end residues are trimmed from each CDR3.

TRBV19	TRBJ2-5	ASNRGQGQETQY
TRBV30	TRBJ1-1	AWSVPGENTEAF
TRBV24-1	TRBJ2-1	ATSAGGRVDEQF
TRBV12-3/TRBV12-4	TRBJ2-2	ASSSRTGELF
TRBV6-5	TRBJ1-1	ASKGASSNTEAF
TRBV5-1	TRBJ1-6	ASRTDYNSPLH
TRBV5-6	TRBJ2-5	ASSLAGGETQY
TRBV19	TRBJ1-4	ASSSGQREKLF
TRBV19	TRBJ2-2	ASAGTGELF
TRBV11-2	TRBJ2-5	ASSARGGEETQY
TRBV6-6	TRBJ2-6	ASTLSGANVLT
TRBV6-5	TRBJ2-5	ASSYSGGTMKETQY
TRBV7-6	TRBJ2-1	ASSSRLSSYNEQF
TRBV6-5	TRBJ1-5	ASRRGPSNQPQH
TRBV3-1/TRBV3-2	TRBJ2-5	ASSLGTSGDRQETQY
TRBV5-6	TRBJ2-2	ASSSGTVNTGELF
TRBV18	TRBJ1-2	ASSPMENYGYT
TRBV29-1	TRBJ2-4	SVGGQGNIQY
TRBV4-2	TRBJ2-7	ASSQNSGGYEQY
TRBV19	TRBJ2-7	ASRGTGSSYEQY
TRBV7-2	TRBJ2-6	ASSSSSTRGANVLT
TRBV19	TRBJ1-2	ASSIMPQGRGYT
TRBV5-5	TRBJ1-5	ASSLAGGTGGNQPQH
TRBV7-2	TRBJ1-1	ASSLRGQGVTEAF
TRBV12-3/TRBV12-4	TRBJ2-1	ASSFETLEQF
TRBV5-1	TRBJ2-1	ASSSRATGTHLF
TRBV7-3	TRBJ2-5	ASSFRAEY
TRBV7-9	TRBJ2-7	ASSLAWTGGEIFYEQY
TRBV10-3	TRBJ2-1	AISEASGGLSSYNEQF
TRBV2	TRBJ1-6	ASRTGARNSPLH
TRBV5-1	TRBJ2-7	ASSFHEGTYEQY
TRBV7-9	TRBJ2-1	ASSKTGYNEQF
TRBV30	TRBJ1-1	AWTLNGGEAF
TRBV13	TRBJ2-7	ASSLRAGSFYEQY
TRBV14	TRBJ2-7	ASSHLGPGFSYEQY
TRBV11-3	TRBJ2-2	ASSLTGAGGELF
TRBV4-3	TRBJ1-2	ASSQTRGLGGYT
TRBV4-3	TRBJ2-5	ASSPGHFAQETQY
TRBV6-5	TRBJ2-5	ASSYSPGSGETQY
TRBV7-2	TRBJ2-2	ASSLRSRTNTGELF
TRBV4-3	TRBJ2-3	ASSQGVTGADTQY